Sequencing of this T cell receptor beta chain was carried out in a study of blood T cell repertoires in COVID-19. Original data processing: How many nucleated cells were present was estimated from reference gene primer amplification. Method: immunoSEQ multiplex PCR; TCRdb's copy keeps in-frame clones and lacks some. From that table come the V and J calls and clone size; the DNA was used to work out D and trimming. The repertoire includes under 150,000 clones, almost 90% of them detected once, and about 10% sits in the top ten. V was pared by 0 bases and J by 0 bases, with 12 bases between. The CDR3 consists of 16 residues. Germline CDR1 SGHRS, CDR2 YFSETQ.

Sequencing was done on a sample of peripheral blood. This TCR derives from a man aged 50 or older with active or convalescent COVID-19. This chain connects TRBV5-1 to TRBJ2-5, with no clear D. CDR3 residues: CASSLDGGAYQETQYF. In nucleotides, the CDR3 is TGCGCCAGCAGCTTGGATGGCGGAGCCTACCAAGAGACCCAGTACTTC.